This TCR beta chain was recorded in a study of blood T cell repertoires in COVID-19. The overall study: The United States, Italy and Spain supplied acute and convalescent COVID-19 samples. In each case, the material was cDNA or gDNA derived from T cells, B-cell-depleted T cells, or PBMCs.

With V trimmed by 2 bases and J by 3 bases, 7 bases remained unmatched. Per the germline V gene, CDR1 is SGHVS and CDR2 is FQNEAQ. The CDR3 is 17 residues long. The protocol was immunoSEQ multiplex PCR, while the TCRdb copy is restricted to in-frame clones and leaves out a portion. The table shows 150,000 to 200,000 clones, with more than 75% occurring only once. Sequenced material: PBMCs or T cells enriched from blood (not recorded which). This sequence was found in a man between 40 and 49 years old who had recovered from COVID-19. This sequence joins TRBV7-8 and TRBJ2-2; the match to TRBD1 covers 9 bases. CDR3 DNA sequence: TGTGCCAGCAGCTTACTCATTCGACAGGGGGACACCGGGGAGCTGTTTTTT. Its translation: CASSLLIRQGDTGELFF.